This is a list of T cell receptor beta chains from one sample in a study of CD8 T cells in ankylosing spondylitis. TCRdb redid the calling of the 5' RACE reads with MiXCR, one entry per CDR3 protein. The sample has some 180,000 distinct CDR3 sequences, around a sixth seen once. The source material was blood, either unsorted or a sorted T cell fraction (not recorded which). The receptors here all came from a male donor aged 5 to 29 with ankylosing spondylitis or in good health (not recorded which). Each CDR3 is given with its conserved first and last residue. The D gene is left open where the match is weak.

cdr3_aa: CASSSAQGKRYEQYF
v_call: TRBV7-9
d_call: .

cdr3_aa: CASSLSHWERASYNEQFF
v_call: TRBV5-1
d_call: .

cdr3_aa: CASRAVGRPWASGTPMETQYF
v_call: TRBV6-5
d_call: TRBD2

cdr3_aa: CASSTTIEQFF
v_call: TRBV6-5
d_call: .

cdr3_aa: CASSLIELKNIQYF
v_call: TRBV5-5
d_call: .

cdr3_aa: CASSQEPNIAVWEKLFF
v_call: TRBV4-3
d_call: .

cdr3_aa: CASRGVQGFTEAFF
v_call: TRBV12-3/TRBV12-4
d_call: .

cdr3_aa: CASSPQNRQAAGTDTQYF
v_call: TRBV7-8
d_call: .

cdr3_aa: CASSFHGRFNQPQHF
v_call: TRBV28
d_call: .

cdr3_aa: CASSQEAVDLGELFF
v_call: TRBV4-1
d_call: .

cdr3_aa: CASSETDRNSPLHF
v_call: TRBV6-4
d_call: .

cdr3_aa: CATLEGGKWELFF
v_call: TRBV7-6
d_call: .

cdr3_aa: CASSGDPSGGLKTQYF
v_call: TRBV9
d_call: TRBD1

cdr3_aa: CSATGTGGAYGYTF
v_call: TRBV20-1
d_call: TRBD1

cdr3_aa: CAQKVGRTEAFF
v_call: TRBV30
d_call: .

cdr3_aa: CASSYLSRSSYNEQFF
v_call: TRBV6-5
d_call: .

cdr3_aa: CASSQSGLAGDEQFF
v_call: TRBV27
d_call: TRBD2

cdr3_aa: CASSLYRNSYNEQFF
v_call: TRBV7-2
d_call: .

cdr3_aa: CASSHTVRNQPQHF
v_call: TRBV4-3
d_call: .

cdr3_aa: CASSLLAKNEQFF
v_call: TRBV5-1
d_call: .

cdr3_aa: CSVGRVLSTDTQYF
v_call: TRBV29-1
d_call: .

cdr3_aa: CASSRRDKSSPLHF
v_call: TRBV3-1
d_call: .

cdr3_aa: CASRRRLDGGTDTQYF
v_call: TRBV4-1
d_call: TRBD2

cdr3_aa: CASSSGLATSTDTQYF
v_call: TRBV11-3
d_call: TRBD2

cdr3_aa: CSARPLNLGVVTYEQYF
v_call: TRBV20-1
d_call: .

cdr3_aa: CASSPGRGDYEQYF
v_call: TRBV9
d_call: .

cdr3_aa: CASSPTPSTDTQYF
v_call: TRBV11-2
d_call: .

cdr3_aa: CAWAPGTGTEAFF
v_call: TRBV30
d_call: TRBD1

cdr3_aa: CATSREKREGPDTQYF
v_call: TRBV15
d_call: TRBD2

cdr3_aa: CASSLAGGDTQYF
v_call: TRBV7-6
d_call: TRBD2

cdr3_aa: CASSDSDSGIISEFF
v_call: TRBV12-3/TRBV12-4
d_call: .

cdr3_aa: CASSLGAVAETQYF
v_call: TRBV7-8
d_call: .

cdr3_aa: CASGAGVGSTDTQYF
v_call: TRBV12-3/TRBV12-4
d_call: .

cdr3_aa: CSARGGYQETQYF
v_call: TRBV20-1
d_call: .

cdr3_aa: CASSEGFRGPRPYINQPQHF
v_call: TRBV25-1
d_call: TRBD1